These T cell receptor beta chains were read from a single sample in a study of tumor-infiltrating lymphocytes in oesophageal squamous cell carcinoma. From the PCR reads, TCRdb called clonotypes with MiXCR, one entry per CDR3 protein. The table lists some 18,000 distinct CDR3 sequences, 35% to 45% of them singletons, with about 10% in the top ten. Sequencing was performed on normal esophageal tissue next to the tumor. Every receptor here comes from a male donor with esophageal squamous cell carcinoma. Both conserved end residues are part of each CDR3. D genes are given only for firm matches. Where a row states a size, it is once, few, many or the class of an expanded clone; other rows omit it.

d_call	v_call	j_call	clone_size	cdr3_aa	cdr3_nt
.	TRBV20-1	TRBJ1-5	few	CSARGPREQPQHF	TGCAGTGCTAGAGGACCTAGGGAACAGCCCCAGCATTTT
TRBD1	TRBV7-2	TRBJ2-3	.	CASSLPETGTEYTDTQYF	TGTGCCAGCAGCTTACCCGAGACCGGGACAGAATACACAGATACGCAGTATTTT
.	TRBV7-8	TRBJ1-1	.	CASSLVGWGEAFF	TGTGCCAGCAGCTTAGTTGGCTGGGGTGAAGCTTTCTTT
TRBD2	TRBV7-9	TRBJ2-1	.	CASSSAGNYNEQFF	TGTGCCAGCAGCTCAGCGGGAAACTACAATGAGCAGTTCTTC
.	TRBV9	TRBJ2-3	many	CASSVERTRDNTDTQYF	TGTGCCAGCAGCGTAGAGAGAACCAGGGATAACACAGATACGCAGTATTTT
.	TRBV27	TRBJ1-6	.	CASSLARGDSPLHF	TGTGCCAGCAGTTTAGCCAGGGGAGACTCACCCCTCCACTTT
.	TRBV7-6	TRBJ2-1	.	CASSRDLYNEQFF	TGTGCTAGCAGCAGGGACTTATACAATGAGCAGTTCTTC
.	TRBV10-3	TRBJ2-3	.	CAISEWSGGHGTDTQYF	TGTGCCATCAGTGAGTGGAGTGGGGGCCATGGTACAGATACGCAGTATTTT
.	TRBV7-2	TRBJ2-2	.	CASSPDHNKGNIQYFGAGELFF	.
.	TRBV7-6	TRBJ2-5	few	CASSLLGGETQYF	TGTGCCAGCAGCTTATTGGGCGGGGAGACCCAGTACTTC
TRBD1	TRBV15	TRBJ1-6	many	CATSRTGENSPLHF	TGTGCCACCAGCAGGACAGGGGAGAATTCACCCCTCCACTTT
.	TRBV7-1	TRBJ1-6	.	CASNPGQNRPLHF	TGTGCCAGCAACCCCGGACAGAATCGACCCCTCCACTTT
TRBD2	TRBV3-1	TRBJ2-3	.	CASSFTSGSTDTQYF	TGTGCCAGCAGCTTTACTAGCGGAAGCACAGATACGCAGTATTTT
TRBD1	TRBV6-2/TRBV6-3	TRBJ2-3	many	CASSYPPGGPSTDTQYF	TGTGCCAGCAGTTACCCCCCAGGGGGACCTAGCACAGATACGCAGTATTTT
TRBD2	TRBV7-6	TRBJ2-7	.	CASSLDLAVHYEQYF	TGTGCCAGCAGCTTAGATCTAGCGGTTCACTACGAGCAGTACTTC
TRBD1	TRBV20-1	TRBJ1-3	few	CSAPDRGGNTIYF	TGCAGTGCTCCGGACAGGGGGGGAAACACCATATATTTT
.	TRBV10-1	TRBJ1-1	.	CASSRENTEAFF	TGCGCCAGCAGTCGGGAAAACACTGAAGCTTTCTTT
TRBD2	TRBV19	TRBJ2-5	many	CASSIGPIAGGTQYF	TGTGCCAGTAGTATAGGACCGATAGCGGGAGGGACCCAGTACTTC
.	TRBV6-6	TRBJ2-7	.	CASKTALTYEQYF	TGTGCCAGCAAGACAGCCCTAACCTACGAGCAGTACTTC
.	TRBV7-9	TRBJ2-3	.	CASSLARGASTDTQYF	TGTGCCAGCAGCTTAGCGCGAGGGGCGAGCACAGATACGCAGTATTTT
.	TRBV6-2/TRBV6-3	TRBJ2-6	.	CASRGSGANVLTF	TGTGCCAGCAGGGGGTCTGGGGCCAACGTCCTGACTTTC